This T cell receptor (beta chain) was identified in a study of shared clonotypes between healthy human individuals. The test was conducted at deep level. Produced via immunoSEQ multiplex PCR; TCRdb's table is partial and in-frame only. Seen here are roughly 170,000 clones, about 68% observed once, and the top ten hold about 10%. Germline V gene data show CDR1 as SGHTA and CDR2 as FQGNSA. V was cut by 7 bases and J by 4 bases, with 15 bases left in between. This CDR3 contains 14 residues. The genes are TRBV7-2 and TRBJ2-3; D unresolved. The sequenced sample was memory CD4+ T cells sorted from blood. The subset was: CD45RA-negative fraction. This TCR came from a man younger than 45 in good health. The DNA for the CDR3 is TGTGCCAGCACCTCTTTTAACGCGCCAGATACGCAGTATTTT. Its translation is CASTSFNAPDTQYF.